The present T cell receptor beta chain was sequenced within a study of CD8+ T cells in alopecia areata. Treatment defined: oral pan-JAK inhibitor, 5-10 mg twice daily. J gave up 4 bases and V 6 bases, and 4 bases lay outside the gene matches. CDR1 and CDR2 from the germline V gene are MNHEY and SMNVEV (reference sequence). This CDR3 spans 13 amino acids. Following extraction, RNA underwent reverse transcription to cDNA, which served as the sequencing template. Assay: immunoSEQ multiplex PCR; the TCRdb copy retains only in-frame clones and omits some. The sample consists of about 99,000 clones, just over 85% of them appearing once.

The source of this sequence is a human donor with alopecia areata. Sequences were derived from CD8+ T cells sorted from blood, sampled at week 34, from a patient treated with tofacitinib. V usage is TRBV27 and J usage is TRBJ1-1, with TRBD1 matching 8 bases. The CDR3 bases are TGTGCCAGCAGGGACAGGGTGACCACTGAAGCTTTCTTT. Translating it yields CASRDRVTTEAFF.